This is a list of T cell receptor beta chains from one sample in a study of long-term antiretroviral therapy in people with HIV. Sequenced by immunoSEQ multiplex PCR; TCRdb stores in-frame clones only, minus some. The sample lists about 22,000 clones; about nine tenths were seen once. The sample here was unsorted PBMCs, taken 1.8 years before starting antiretroviral therapy. The receptor set was obtained from a woman younger than 45 with HIV. Both conserved end residues are part of each CDR3. A D gene is named only where the DNA matches it firmly. The listing skips clone size in some rows; elsewhere it reads once, few, many or a size class.

j_call clone_size d_call v_call cdr3_nt cdr3_aa
TRBJ2-5 - - TRBV30 TGTGCCTGGAGTGTAGGGGAGACCCAGTACTTC CAWSVGETQYF
TRBJ2-5 - - TRBV5-6 TGTGCCAGCAGCTTTATAGCGTCTGAGACCCAGTACTTC CASSFIASETQYF
TRBJ1-2 - - TRBV4-1 TGCGCCAGCAGCCAAGGCGGATTTAACTATGGCTACACCTTC CASSQGGFNYGYTF
TRBJ2-2 - - TRBV6-6 TGTGCCAGCACCCTCTTTGCCGGGGGCACCGGGGAGCTGTTTTTT CASTLFAGGTGELFF
TRBJ2-7 - - TRBV2 TGTGCCAGCAGTGATGGAGGGGGGAAGCAGTACTTC CASSDGGGKQYF
TRBJ1-6 - - TRBV6-1 TGTGCCAGCAGTGAATGGGGGCGGGGGTCACCCCTCCACTTT CASSEWGRGSPLHF
TRBJ1-5 few - TRBV19 TGTGCCAGTATACATGGAGGGAGCGATCAGCCCCAGCATTTT CASIHGGSDQPQHF
TRBJ2-2 - - TRBV9 TGTGCCAGCAGCGAAAGGGGCGGGGAGCTGTTTTTT CASSERGGELFF
TRBJ2-2 - TRBD1 TRBV5-5 TGTGCCAGCAGCTTGGCTCTTCGACAGGGGGTCACCGGGGAGCTGTTTTTT CASSLALRQGVTGELFF
TRBJ1-5 - - TRBV15 TGTGCCACCAGCAGAGATCCAGGTAGCAATCAGCCCCAGCATTTT CATSRDPGSNQPQHF
TRBJ1-1 - - TRBV5-1 TGCGCCAGCAGCCCCGGGGCCAGTATGAACACTGAAGCTTTCTTT CASSPGASMNTEAFF
TRBJ1-2 once TRBD1 TRBV11-2 TGTGCCAGCAGCTTAGAGGACAGGGGCTATGGCTACACCTTC CASSLEDRGYGYTF
TRBJ2-3 - - TRBV27 TGTGCCAGCAAAGGAGGGGAATGGTATACGCAGTATTTT CASKGGEWYTQYF
TRBJ1-1 - - TRBV19 TGTGCCAGTAGTATTTTCTCTCGGGGGGCCGACACTGAAGCTTTCTTT CASSIFSRGADTEAFF
TRBJ1-2 - - TRBV11-2 TGTGCCAGCAGCTTAGGACAACAAATCTATGGCTACACCTTC CASSLGQQIYGYTF
TRBJ2-4 - TRBD2 TRBV5-1 TGCGCCAGCAGCGCGGGAGGGAGTGGCGGTGACATTCAGTACTTC CASSAGGSGGDIQYF
TRBJ2-3 - - TRBV7-6 TGTGCCAGCAGCTTAGTTGGGAGGTCGGATACGCAGTATTTT CASSLVGRSDTQYF
TRBJ2-1 once TRBD1 TRBV11-3 TGTGCCAGCAGCCGACAGGGTACCTACAATGAGCAGTTCTTC CASSRQGTYNEQFF
TRBJ2-3 - - TRBV7-9 TGTGCCAGCAGCTCAACCACAGATACGCAGTATTTT CASSSTTDTQYF
TRBJ1-5 few - TRBV9 TGTGCCAGCAGCGTAGCAAACAATCAGCCCCAGCATTTT CASSVANNQPQHF
TRBJ2-3 - - TRBV30 TGTGCCTGGCACAGTGATCTAACAGATACGCAGTATTTT CAWHSDLTDTQYF
TRBJ1-1 - - TRBV28 TGTGCCAGCAGCTTATCTTTTGAAGCTTTCTTT CASSLSFEAFF
TRBJ1-1 - - TRBV28 TGTGCCAGCAGTTTACGGGAGGCCTACACTGAAGCTTTCTTT CASSLREAYTEAFF
TRBJ2-3 - - TRBV7-3 TGTGCCAGCAGCCCTGGGCCAGATACGCAGTATTTT CASSPGPDTQYF
TRBJ1-1 - - TRBV29-1 TGCAGCGTTGACGGGGGAGTCACTGAAGCTTTCTTT CSVDGGVTEAFF
TRBJ1-2 - - TRBV28 TGTGCCAGCGGTTCCGGGGTCGCTAACTATGGCTACACCTTC CASGSGVANYGYTF
TRBJ2-5 - - TRBV2 TGTGCCAGCAGTCCGGCGGGTAGCCCACAAGAGACCCAGTACTTC CASSPAGSPQETQYF
TRBJ1-6 - - TRBV27 TGTGCCAGCAGTGTCTCCTATAATTCACCCCTCCACTTT CASSVSYNSPLHF
TRBJ1-5 - - TRBV5-7 TGTGCCAGCAGCTGGCTCGACGGACCGATTCAGCCCCAGCATTTT CASSWLDGPIQPQHF
TRBJ2-4 medium-sized - TRBV19 TGTGCCAGTAGCGACCCCGACTTCAGAAACATTCAGTACTTC CASSDPDFRNIQYF
TRBJ2-2 - TRBD1 TRBV6-5 TGTGCCAGCAGGATTCGGGACAGTTACACCGGGGAGCTGTTTTTT CASRIRDSYTGELFF
TRBJ1-2 - - TRBV7-8 TGTGCCAGCACAGGCAACGACTATGGCTACACCTTC CASTGNDYGYTF
TRBJ2-5 - - TRBV11-1 TGTGCCAGCAGCTATAACGCTGGACGGGAGACCCAGTACTTC CASSYNAGRETQYF
TRBJ2-1 - - TRBV6-6 TGTGCCAGCAGCCAGTTCGGCAGTTACAATGAGCAGTTCTTC CASSQFGSYNEQFF
TRBJ2-3 - - TRBV5-1 TGCGCCAGCAGCCCGGGACAATTGGCAGATACGCAGTATTTT CASSPGQLADTQYF
TRBJ1-1 - - TRBV9 TGTGCCAGCAGCCCATGGGGGGAGGCGAACACTGAAGCTTTCTTT CASSPWGEANTEAFF
TRBJ1-3 - - TRBV11-2 TGTGCCAGCAGCTTAGTACAGGGTGATGCTGGAAACACCATATATTTT CASSLVQGDAGNTIYF
TRBJ2-6 - - TRBV9 TGTGCCAGCAGCGCCCGAGGGCGCTCTGGGGCCAACGTCCTGACTTTC CASSARGRSGANVLTF
TRBJ1-2 - - TRBV2 TGTGCCAGCACCCCGAGGTGGGGCGGGGAGAGTGGCTACACCTTC CASTPRWGGESGYTF
TRBJ2-5 - - TRBV2 TGTGCCAGCAAACCTGGACCAATGCCTCAAGAGACCCAGTACTTC CASKPGPMPQETQYF
TRBJ1-1 - TRBD1 TRBV9 TGCGCCAGCAGCGACCGACGACAGGGGAGTGACACTGAAGCTTTCTTT CASSDRRQGSDTEAFF
TRBJ2-5 - - TRBV27 TGTGCCAGCAGTTCCCCACAGGGCGGGGGAGAGACCCAGTACTTC CASSSPQGGGETQYF
TRBJ1-1 - - TRBV29-1 TGCAGCGTCTCACAGCTGCTGAACACTGAAGCTTTCTTT CSVSQLLNTEAFF
TRBJ2-5 once TRBD2 TRBV19 TGTGCCAGTAGTTCGCCCGGGGGGGCAGGAGAGACCCAGTACTTC CASSSPGGAGETQYF
TRBJ1-3 - - TRBV11-2 TGTGCCAGCAGCCCGGGCATCCCTCGTGGAAACACCATATATTTT CASSPGIPRGNTIYF